Described below is a single TCR beta chain sequence and its context. Its antigen remains unidentified. This record belongs to a study of OX40 agonist ivuxolimab in advanced cancers. Study results and limitations: Compared with CD4+, CD8+ T cells on average had more expanded clones. There was clonal expansion of CD4+ and CD8+ blood T cells by week 6 at 0.1 to 3.0 mg/kg.

With 7 bases removed from V and 5 bases from J, the gap between germline ends came to 15 bases. Germline V lookup: CDR1 SEHNR, CDR2 FQNEAQ (reference sequence). The CDR3 runs to 13 residues. Here immunoSEQ multiplex PCR was the method, and the copy in TCRdb shows in-frame clones only, minus some. The sample holds tens of thousands of clones, 90% to 95% seen once. The chain combines TRBV7-9 with TRBJ2-7; tentative D call: TRBD1 (7 bases). The sequencing here drew on CD4+ or CD8+ T cells sorted from blood, taken in a trial of the OX40 agonist ivuxolimab. The TCR comes from an adult with an advanced solid tumor such as melanoma, head and neck, liver or kidney cancer. CDR3 protein: CASTIRGVDEQYF. DNA of the CDR3: TGTGCCAGCACCATCAGGGGGGTCGACGAGCAGTACTTC.